This passage covers 6 T cell receptor beta chains from one sample sequenced in a study of yellow fever vaccine responses in identical twins. TCRdb itself ran the RT-PCR reads through MiXCR, one entry per CDR3 protein. The data contain roughly 36,000 distinct CDR3 sequences, 45% to 65% of them singletons. This material consisted of T cells from blood (PBMCs), unsorted or a sorted subset (not recorded which), taken before or after yellow fever vaccination (not recorded which). Receptors were obtained from a woman aged 18-29 years who received the yellow fever vaccine.

The chain carries TRBV6-2 or TRBV6-3 and TRBJ1-1; D remains ambiguous. Germline V gene lookup returns CDR1 MNHEY and CDR2 SVGEGT. CDR3 length: 15 residues. V shed 4 bases and J shed 0 bases, with 12 bases lying between them. The chain's CDR3 is CASSSLQILNTEAFF. Here the CDR3 DNA reads TGTGCCAGCAGTTCCCTACAGATACTGAACACTGAAGCTTTCTTT.

This clonotype was counted between two and nine times. The chain uses TRBV7-2 and TRBJ2-5; D gene uncertain. The CDR3 has 12 amino acids. CDR1 is SGHTA and CDR2 is FQGNSA in the germline V gene. The V end was cut by 1 base, the J end by 5 bases, with 5 bases between. CDR3 DNA: TGTGCCAGCAGCTTAGACCGTGAGACCCAGTACTTC. Protein: CASSLDRETQYF. Using reference TRBV7-2 and TRBJ2-5 for the parts outside the CDR3, the full variable domain is GAGVSQSPSNKVTEKGKDVELRCDPISGHTALYWYRQSLGQGLEFLIYFQGNSAPDKSGLPSDRFSAERTGGSVSTLTIQRTQQEDSAVYLCASSLDRETQYFGPGTRLLVL.

This chain joins TRBV5-1 and TRBJ2-1; 7 nucleotides line up with TRBD1. This CDR3 is 16 amino acids long. Germline values: CDR1 SGHRS, CDR2 YFSETQ. J gave up 0 bases and V 4 bases, and 7 bases lay outside the gene matches. The CDR3 spells CASSLTGAHSYNEQFF. CDR3 nucleotides: TGCGCCAGCAGCCTAACAGGGGCGCACTCCTACAATGAGCAGTTCTTC.

The chain has TRBV4-1 and TRBJ1-1; a possible D gene is TRBD1 (6 bases). The ends were cut back, 1 base at V and 11 bases at J, with 20 bases in the middle. The CDR3 has 15 residues. Germline CDR1 is MGHRA and CDR2 is YSYEKL. CDR3 DNA sequence: TGCGCCAGCAGCCAAGGTCGGGGCGGGGGCAGTGAGGCTTTCTTT. This translates into CASSQGRGGGSEAFF.

V and J are TRBV20-1 and TRBJ1-5; 7 nucleotides line up with TRBD1. Looked up from germline, CDR1 is DFQATT and CDR2 is SNEGSKA (reference sequence). After removal of 0 bases from V and 6 bases from J, the junction contained 2 bases not matched to a gene. The CDR3 is 13 amino acids. The CDR3 region is CSARDHRGQPQHF. DNA for the CDR3: TGCAGTGCTAGAGACCACAGGGGTCAGCCCCAGCATTTT.

The chain carries TRBV12-3 or TRBV12-4 and TRBJ2-7; D unresolved. V was trimmed by 3 bases and J by 4 bases, leaving 13 bases between them. CDR3 length equals 14 residues. DNA for the CDR3: TGTGCCAGCAGTTTTCGGGCCGCAAAGTACGAGCAGTACTTC. Protein sequence: CASSFRAAKYEQYF.